Listed below are T cell receptor beta chains from one sample, sequenced in a study of Graves' ophthalmopathy and Graves' hyperthyroidism. One entry per CDR3 protein results from TCRdb running MiXCR on the multiplex PCR reads. Of more than 550,000 distinct CDR3 sequences listed, about 38% were seen once; the top ten hold more than 2.5%. Sequences were obtained from peripheral blood. These receptors all stem from an adult man with Graves' ophthalmopathy. Each CDR3 is given with its conserved first and last residue. D genes are given only for firm matches. A clone size is listed for some rows: how often the clone was seen (once, few, many), or a class if it is expanded.

j_call	clone_size	d_call	v_call	cdr3_aa	cdr3_nt
TRBJ1-6	-	-	TRBV11-2	CASSLGTAQSPLHF	TGTGCCAGCAGCTTAGGGACAGCACAATCACCCCTCCACTTT
TRBJ2-7	-	TRBD2	TRBV7-2	CASSLRGLAEVYEQYF	TGTGCCAGCAGCCTACGGGGACTAGCGGAGGTCTACGAGCAGTACTTC
TRBJ2-7	many	TRBD1	TRBV6-6	CATWTRGTHEQYF	TGTGCCACCTGGACCAGGGGGACCCACGAGCAGTACTTC
TRBJ1-2	many	-	TRBV19	CASSDRDPRYGYTF	TGTGCCAGCTCCGACCGCGATCCACGTTATGGCTACACCTTC
TRBJ2-5	many	-	TRBV2	CASSEELYVGQKETQYF	TGTGCCAGCAGTGAAGAGCTGTACGTCGGTCAAAAAGAGACCCAGTACTTC
TRBJ1-2	-	-	TRBV29-1	CSVGAYGYTF	TGCAGCGTGGGGGCCTATGGCTACACCTTC
TRBJ2-5	-	-	TRBV29-1	CSVASRNQPQYF	TGCAGCGTAGCATCGCGCAATCAGCCCCAGTACTTC
TRBJ1-3	few	-	TRBV12-3/TRBV12-4	CASRPSVSGNTIYF	TGTGCCAGCCGACCCAGCGTCTCTGGAAACACCATATATTTT
TRBJ2-7	once	-	TRBV10-3	CAARGRDRYEQYF	TGTGCTGCCAGGGGGAGGGACCGGTACGAGCAGTACTTC
TRBJ2-7	-	TRBD2	TRBV4-2	CASSPGGALEQYF	TGTGCCAGCAGCCCGGGGGGGGCCCTCGAGCAGTACTTC
TRBJ2-7	-	-	TRBV12-3/TRBV12-4	CASSLIGRLYEQYF	TGTGCCAGCAGTTTGATCGGCAGGCTCTACGAGCAGTACTTC
TRBJ2-2	few	TRBD1	TRBV7-2	CASSSYRDRNTGELFF	TGTGCCAGCAGCTCCTACCGGGACAGGAACACCGGGGAGCTGTTTTTT
TRBJ1-2	many	-	TRBV7-9	CASSLADRNYGYTF	TGTGCCAGCAGCTTAGCCGACAGGAACTATGGCTACACCTTC
TRBJ1-2	-	TRBD1	TRBV19	CASAVGRGHDGYTF	TGTGCCAGTGCCGTTGGCAGGGGGCACGATGGCTACACCTTC
TRBJ1-4	few	-	TRBV6-5	CASARGPNEKLFF	TGTGCCAGCGCCAGGGGACCTAATGAAAAACTGTTTTTT
TRBJ2-7	-	TRBD1	TRBV2	CASRPGQGEGEQYF	TGTGCCAGCAGGCCGGGACAGGGGGAAGGCGAGCAGTACTTC
TRBJ2-7	-	-	TRBV19	CASSGLGIGVHEQYF	TGTGCCAGTAGTGGTCTCGGGATCGGGGTCCACGAGCAGTACTTC
TRBJ2-5	few	-	TRBV19	CASRPNRAGQETQYF	TGTGCCAGCAGACCTAATCGGGCGGGGCAAGAGACCCAGTACTTC
TRBJ1-1	-	-	TRBV9	CASSPTGSWAFF	TGTGCCAGCAGCCCTACAGGGTCTTGGGCTTTCTTT
TRBJ2-7	many	TRBD2	TRBV2	CASSGGGPTYEQYF	TGTGCCAGCAGTGGCGGGGGGCCCACCTACGAGCAGTACTTC